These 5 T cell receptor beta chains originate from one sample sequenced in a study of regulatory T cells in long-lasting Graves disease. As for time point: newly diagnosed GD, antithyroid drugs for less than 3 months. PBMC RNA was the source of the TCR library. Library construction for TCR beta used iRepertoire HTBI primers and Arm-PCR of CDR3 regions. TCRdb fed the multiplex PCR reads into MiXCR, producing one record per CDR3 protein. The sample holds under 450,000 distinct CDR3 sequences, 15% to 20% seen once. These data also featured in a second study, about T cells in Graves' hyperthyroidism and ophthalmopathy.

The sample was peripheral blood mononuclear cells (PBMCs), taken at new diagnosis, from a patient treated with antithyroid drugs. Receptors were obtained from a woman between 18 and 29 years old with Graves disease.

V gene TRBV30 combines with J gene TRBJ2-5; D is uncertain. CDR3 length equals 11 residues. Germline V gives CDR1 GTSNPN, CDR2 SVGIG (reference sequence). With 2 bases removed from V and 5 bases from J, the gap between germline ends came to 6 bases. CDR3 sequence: CAWSTEETQYF. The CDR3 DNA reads TGTGCCTGGAGTACAGAGGAGACCCAGTACTTC. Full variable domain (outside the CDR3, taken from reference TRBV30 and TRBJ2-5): SQTIHQWPATLVQPVGSPLSLECTVEGTSNPNLYWYRQAAGRGLQLLFYSVGIGQISSEVPQNLSASRPQDRQFILSSKKLLLSDSGFYLCAWSTEETQYFGPGTRLLVL.

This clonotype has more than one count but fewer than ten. The CDR3 DNA reads as TGTGCCAGCAGTCCGGGCCGTCGGGACGAGCAGTACTTC. Residues: CASSPGRRDEQYF. The V call is TRBV7-6, the J call TRBJ2-7, with D hard to call. The CDR3 sequence is 13 residues long. V lost 6 bases and J 5 bases, leaving 14 bases between the germline ends. CDR1 and CDR2 from the germline V gene are SGHVS and FNYEAQ.

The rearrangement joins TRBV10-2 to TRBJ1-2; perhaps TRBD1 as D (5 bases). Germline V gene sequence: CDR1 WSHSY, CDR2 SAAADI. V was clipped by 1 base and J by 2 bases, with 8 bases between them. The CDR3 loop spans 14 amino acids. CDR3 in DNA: TGCGCCAGCAGTGAGTGGAGGGGCAACTATGGCTACACCTTC. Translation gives CASSEWRGNYGYTF.

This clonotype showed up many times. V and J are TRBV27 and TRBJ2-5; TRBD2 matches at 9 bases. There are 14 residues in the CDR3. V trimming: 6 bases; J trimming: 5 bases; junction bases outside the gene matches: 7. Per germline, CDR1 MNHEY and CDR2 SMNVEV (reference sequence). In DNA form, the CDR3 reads TGTGCCAGCAGGGAGGTAGCGGGAGTGGAGACCCAGTACTTC. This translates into CASREVAGVETQYF.

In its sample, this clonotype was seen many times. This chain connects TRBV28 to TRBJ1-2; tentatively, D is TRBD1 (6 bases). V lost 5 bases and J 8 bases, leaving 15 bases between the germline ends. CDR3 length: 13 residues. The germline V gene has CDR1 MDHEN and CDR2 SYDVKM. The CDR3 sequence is CASSPYRGSGYTF. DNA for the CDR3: TGTGCCAGCAGTCCGTATAGGGGGTCGGGCTACACCTTC.